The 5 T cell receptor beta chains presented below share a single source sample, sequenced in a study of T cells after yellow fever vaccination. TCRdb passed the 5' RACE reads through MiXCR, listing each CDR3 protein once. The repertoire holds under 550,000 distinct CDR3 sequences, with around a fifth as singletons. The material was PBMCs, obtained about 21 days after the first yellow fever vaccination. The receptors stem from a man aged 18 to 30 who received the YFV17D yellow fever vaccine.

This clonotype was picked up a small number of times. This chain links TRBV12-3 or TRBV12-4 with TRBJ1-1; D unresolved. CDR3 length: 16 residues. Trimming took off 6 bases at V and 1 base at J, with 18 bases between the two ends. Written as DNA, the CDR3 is TGTGCCAGCAGCTCAGGCGGGGAAGGAGGGAACACTGAAGCTTTCTTT. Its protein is CASSSGGEGGNTEAFF.

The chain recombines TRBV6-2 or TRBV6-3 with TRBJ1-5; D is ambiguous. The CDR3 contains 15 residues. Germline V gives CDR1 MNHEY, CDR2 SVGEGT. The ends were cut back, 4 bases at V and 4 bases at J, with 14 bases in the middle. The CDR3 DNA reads TGTGCCAGCAGTTTTGGCGGGAATCGAAATCAGCCCCAGCATTTT. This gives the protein CASSFGGNRNQPQHF.

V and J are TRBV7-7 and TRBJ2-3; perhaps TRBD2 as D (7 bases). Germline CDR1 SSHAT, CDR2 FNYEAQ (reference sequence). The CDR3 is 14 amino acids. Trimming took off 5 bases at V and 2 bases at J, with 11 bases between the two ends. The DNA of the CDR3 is TGTGCCAGCAGCGTAGGGGGGGACACAGATACGCAGTATTTT. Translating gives CASSVGGDTDTQYF.

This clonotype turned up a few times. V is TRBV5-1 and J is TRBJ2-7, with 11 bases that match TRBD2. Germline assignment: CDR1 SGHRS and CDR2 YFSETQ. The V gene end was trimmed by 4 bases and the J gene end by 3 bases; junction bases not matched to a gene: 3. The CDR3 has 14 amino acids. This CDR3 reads CASSMTSGDYEQYV. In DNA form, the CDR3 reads TGCGCCAGCAGCATGACTAGCGGGGACTACGAGCAGTACGTC.

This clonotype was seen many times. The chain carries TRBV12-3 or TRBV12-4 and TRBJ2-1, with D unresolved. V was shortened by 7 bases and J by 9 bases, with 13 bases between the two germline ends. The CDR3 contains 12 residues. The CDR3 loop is CASTIPWGEQFF. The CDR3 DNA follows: TGTGCCAGCACCATACCCTGGGGTGAGCAGTTCTTC.